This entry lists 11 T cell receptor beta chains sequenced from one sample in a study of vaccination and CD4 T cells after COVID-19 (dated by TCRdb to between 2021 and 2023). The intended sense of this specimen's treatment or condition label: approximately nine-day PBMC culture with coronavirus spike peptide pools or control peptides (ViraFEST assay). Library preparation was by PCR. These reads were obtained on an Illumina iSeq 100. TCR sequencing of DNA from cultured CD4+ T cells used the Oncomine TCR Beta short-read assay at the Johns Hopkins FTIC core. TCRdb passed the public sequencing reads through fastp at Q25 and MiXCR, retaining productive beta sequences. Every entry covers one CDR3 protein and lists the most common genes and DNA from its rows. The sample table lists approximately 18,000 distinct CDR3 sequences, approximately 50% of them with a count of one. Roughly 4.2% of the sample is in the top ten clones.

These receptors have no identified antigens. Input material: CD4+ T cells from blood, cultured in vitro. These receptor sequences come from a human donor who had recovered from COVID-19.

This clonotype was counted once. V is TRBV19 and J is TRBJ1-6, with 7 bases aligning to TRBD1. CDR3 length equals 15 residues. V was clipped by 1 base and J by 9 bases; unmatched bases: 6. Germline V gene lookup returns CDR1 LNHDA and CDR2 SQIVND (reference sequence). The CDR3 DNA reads TGTGCCAGTAGTATAGGGGGACAGTTCCTTTCACCCCTCCACTTT. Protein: CASSIGGQFLSPLHF.

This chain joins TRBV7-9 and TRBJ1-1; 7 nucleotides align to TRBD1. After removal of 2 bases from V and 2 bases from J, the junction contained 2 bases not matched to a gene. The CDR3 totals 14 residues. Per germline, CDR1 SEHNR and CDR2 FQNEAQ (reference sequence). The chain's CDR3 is CASSLQGGNTEAFF. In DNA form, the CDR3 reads TGTGCCAGCAGCTTACAGGGGGGAAACACTGAAGCTTTCTTT.

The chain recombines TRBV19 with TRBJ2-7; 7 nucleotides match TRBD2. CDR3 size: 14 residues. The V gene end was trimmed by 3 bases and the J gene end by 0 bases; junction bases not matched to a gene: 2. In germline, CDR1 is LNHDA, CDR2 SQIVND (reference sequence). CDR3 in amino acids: CASSIGGGSYEQYF. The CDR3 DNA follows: TGTGCCAGTAGTATCGGCGGGGGCTCCTACGAGCAGTACTTC.

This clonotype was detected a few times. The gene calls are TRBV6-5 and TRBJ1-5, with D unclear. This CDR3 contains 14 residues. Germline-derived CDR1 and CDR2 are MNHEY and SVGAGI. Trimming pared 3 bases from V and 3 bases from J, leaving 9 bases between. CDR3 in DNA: TGTGCCAGCAGTTATAGCACACCCAATCAGCCCCAGCATTTT. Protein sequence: CASSYSTPNQPQHF.

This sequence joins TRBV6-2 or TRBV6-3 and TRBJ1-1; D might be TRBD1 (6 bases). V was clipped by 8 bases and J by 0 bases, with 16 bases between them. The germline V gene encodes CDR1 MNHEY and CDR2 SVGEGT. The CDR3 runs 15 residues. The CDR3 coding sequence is TGTGCCAGCGGGGGCAGGGGAGCGGTGAACACTGAAGCTTTCTTT. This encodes CASGGRGAVNTEAFF.

CDR3 sequence reads: CASIPTGGRETQYF. DNA for the CDR3: TGTGCCAGTATTCCGACAGGGGGCAGGGAGACCCAGTACTTC. The chain combines TRBV6-1 with TRBJ2-5; 10 nucleotides line up with TRBD1. The V and J ends lost 9 bases and 5 bases, in that order; junction bases with no gene match: 9. This CDR3 is 14 amino acids long. Germline CDR1 is MNHNS and CDR2 is SASEGT.

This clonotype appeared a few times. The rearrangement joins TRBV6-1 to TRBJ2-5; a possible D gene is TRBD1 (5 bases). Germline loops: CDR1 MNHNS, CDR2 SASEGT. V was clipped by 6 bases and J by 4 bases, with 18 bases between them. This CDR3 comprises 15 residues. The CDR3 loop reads CASSPKGQGSETQYF. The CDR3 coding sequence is TGTGCCAGCAGCCCAAAGGGGCAGGGTTCAGAGACCCAGTACTTC.

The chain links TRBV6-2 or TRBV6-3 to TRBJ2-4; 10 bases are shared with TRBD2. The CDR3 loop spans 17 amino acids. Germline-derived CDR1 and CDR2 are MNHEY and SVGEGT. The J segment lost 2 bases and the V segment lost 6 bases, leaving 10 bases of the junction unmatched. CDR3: CASSRPGAGGTKNIQYF. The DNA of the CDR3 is TGTGCCAGCAGCCGCCCGGGAGCGGGAGGGACCAAAAACATTCAGTACTTC.

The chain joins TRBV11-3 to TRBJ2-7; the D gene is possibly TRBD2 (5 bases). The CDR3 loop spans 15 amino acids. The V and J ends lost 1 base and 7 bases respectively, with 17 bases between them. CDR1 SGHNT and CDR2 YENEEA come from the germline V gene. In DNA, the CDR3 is TGTGCCAGCAGCTTAGGTCTGGACTCCCCCTGGGAGCAGTACTTC. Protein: CASSLGLDSPWEQYF.

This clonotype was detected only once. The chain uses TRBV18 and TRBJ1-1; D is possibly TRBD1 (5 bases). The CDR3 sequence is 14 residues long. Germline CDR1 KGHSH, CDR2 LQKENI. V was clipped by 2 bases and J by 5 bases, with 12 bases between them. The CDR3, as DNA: TGTGCCAGCTCACCAGGGGGTATTGATACTGAAGCTTTCTTT. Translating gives CASSPGGIDTEAFF.

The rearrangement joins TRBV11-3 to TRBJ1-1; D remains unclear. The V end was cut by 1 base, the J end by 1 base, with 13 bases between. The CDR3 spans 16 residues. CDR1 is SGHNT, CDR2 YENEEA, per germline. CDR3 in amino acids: CASSLALLTPNTEAFF. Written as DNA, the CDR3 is TGTGCCAGCAGCTTAGCCCTCCTGACACCGAACACTGAAGCTTTCTTT.